This T cell receptor beta chain came from a study of blood T cells in healthy people across ages. Findings and caveats of the study: Age brought a roughly linear fall in TCR beta diversity measured per million T cells.

V was trimmed by 2 bases and J by 0 bases, leaving 14 bases between them. In germline, CDR1 is DFQATT, CDR2 SNEGSKA (reference sequence). This CDR3 has 16 residues. This clonotype was recorded a few times. Its antigen is as yet unknown. Alongside a J-beta primer mix, a sample-barcoded 5' primer served in a second PCR lasting roughly 6 to 12 cycles. Unique molecular identifiers of 12 random nucleotides labeled each cDNA. Per-sample output comprised a minimum of 2.5 million paired-end reads containing CDR3. Each CDR3 protein is one row after TCRdb ran MiXCR on the 5' RACE reads. The table records about 1.6 million distinct CDR3 sequences, roughly 30% of them present only once. Total RNA amounts of at least 6 micrograms were extracted per sample.

The chain has TRBV20-1 and TRBJ2-1; the D is unclear. This TCR was recovered from a woman aged 30 to 39 in good health. Sequenced: blood. CDR3 DNA: TGCAGTGCTAGACCCCTTAACCCTTACTCCTACAATGAGCAGTTCTTC. As protein: CSARPLNPYSYNEQFF.